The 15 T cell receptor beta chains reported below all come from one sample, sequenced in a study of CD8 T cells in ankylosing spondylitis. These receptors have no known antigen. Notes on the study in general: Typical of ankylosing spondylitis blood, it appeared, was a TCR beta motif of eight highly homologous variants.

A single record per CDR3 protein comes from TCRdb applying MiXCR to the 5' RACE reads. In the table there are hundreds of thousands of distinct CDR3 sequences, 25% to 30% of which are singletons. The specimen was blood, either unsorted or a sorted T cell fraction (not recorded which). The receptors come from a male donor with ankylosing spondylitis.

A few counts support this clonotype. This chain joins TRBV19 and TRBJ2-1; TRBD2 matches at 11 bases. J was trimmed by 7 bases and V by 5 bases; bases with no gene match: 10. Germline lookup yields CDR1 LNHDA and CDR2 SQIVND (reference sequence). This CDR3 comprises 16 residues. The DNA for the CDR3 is TGTGCCAGTAGTCCTTCACTAGCGGGAGCAGGAAATGAGCAGTTCTTC. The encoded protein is CASSPSLAGAGNEQFF.

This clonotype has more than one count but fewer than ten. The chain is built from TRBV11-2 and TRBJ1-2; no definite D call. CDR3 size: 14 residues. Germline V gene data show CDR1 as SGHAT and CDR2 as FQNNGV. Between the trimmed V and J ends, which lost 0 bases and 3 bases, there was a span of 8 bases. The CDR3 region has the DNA TGTGCCAGCAGCTTAGAGGCAGGCTACTATGGCTACACCTTC. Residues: CASSLEAGYYGYTF. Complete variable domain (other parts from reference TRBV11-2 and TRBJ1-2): EAGVAQSPRYKIIEKRQSVAFWCNPISGHATLYWYQQILGQGPKLLIQFQNNGVVDDSQLPKDRFSAERLKGVDSTLKIQPAKLEDSAVYLCASSLEAGYYGYTFGSGTRLTVV.

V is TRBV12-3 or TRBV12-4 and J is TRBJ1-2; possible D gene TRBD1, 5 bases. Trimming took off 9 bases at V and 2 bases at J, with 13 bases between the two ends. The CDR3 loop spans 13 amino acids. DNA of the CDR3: TGTGCCAGTCGCCGCGGGGGAAACTATGGCTACACCTTC. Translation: CASRRGGNYGYTF.

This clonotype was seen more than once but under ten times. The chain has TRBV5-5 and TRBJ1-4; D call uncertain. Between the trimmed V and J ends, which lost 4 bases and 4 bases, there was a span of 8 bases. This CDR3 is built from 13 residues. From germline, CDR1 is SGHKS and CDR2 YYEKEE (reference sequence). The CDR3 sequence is CASSAIGNEKLFF. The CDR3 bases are TGTGCCAGCAGCGCGATTGGTAATGAAAAACTGTTTTTT.

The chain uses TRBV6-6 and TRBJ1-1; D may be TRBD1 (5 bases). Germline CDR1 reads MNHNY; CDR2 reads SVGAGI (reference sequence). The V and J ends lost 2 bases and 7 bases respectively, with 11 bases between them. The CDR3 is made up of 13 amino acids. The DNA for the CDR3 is TGTGCCAGCAGTTACGGGGCCCGATTTGAAGCTTTCTTT. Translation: CASSYGARFEAFF.

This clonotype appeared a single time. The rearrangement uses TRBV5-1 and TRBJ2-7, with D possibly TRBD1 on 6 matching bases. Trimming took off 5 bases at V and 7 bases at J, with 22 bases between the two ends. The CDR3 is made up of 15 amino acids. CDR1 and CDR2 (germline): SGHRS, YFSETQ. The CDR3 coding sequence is TGCGCCAGCAGTTCTACAGGGTCTGCCTCACGGGAGCAGTACTTC. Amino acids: CASSSTGSASREQYF.

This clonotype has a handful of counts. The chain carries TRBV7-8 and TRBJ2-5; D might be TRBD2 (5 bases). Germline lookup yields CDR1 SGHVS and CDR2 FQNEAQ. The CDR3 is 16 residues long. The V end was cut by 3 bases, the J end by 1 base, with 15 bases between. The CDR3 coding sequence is TGTGCCAGCAGCTTCGGCAAGCGGCTGGGCCAAGAGACCCAGTACTTC. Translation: CASSFGKRLGQETQYF.

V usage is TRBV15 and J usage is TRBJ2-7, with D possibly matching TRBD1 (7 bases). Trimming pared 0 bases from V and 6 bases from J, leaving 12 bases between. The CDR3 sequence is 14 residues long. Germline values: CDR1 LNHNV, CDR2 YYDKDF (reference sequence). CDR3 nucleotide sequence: TGTGCCACCAGCAGAGACAGGGGGGCGGGCGAGCAGTACTTC. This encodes CATSRDRGAGEQYF. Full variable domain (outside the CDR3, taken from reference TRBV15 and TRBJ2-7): DAMVIQNPRYQVTQFGKPVTLSCSQTLNHNVMYWYQQKSSQAPKLLFHYYDKDFNNEADTPDNFQSRRPNTSFCFLDIRSPGLGDTAMYLCATSRDRGAGEQYFGPGTRLTVT.

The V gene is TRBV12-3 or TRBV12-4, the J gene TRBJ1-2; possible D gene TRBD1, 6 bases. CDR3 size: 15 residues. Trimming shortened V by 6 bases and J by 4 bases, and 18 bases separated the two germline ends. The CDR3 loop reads CASSPLRGATYGYTF. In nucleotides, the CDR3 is TGTGCCAGCAGCCCCTTGCGGGGGGCAACCTATGGCTACACCTTC.

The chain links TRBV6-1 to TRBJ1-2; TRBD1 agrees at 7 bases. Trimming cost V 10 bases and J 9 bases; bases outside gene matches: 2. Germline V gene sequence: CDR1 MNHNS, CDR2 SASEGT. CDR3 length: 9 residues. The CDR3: CAKDRRYTF. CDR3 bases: TGTGCCAAGGACAGGCGCTACACCTTC.

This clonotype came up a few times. The CDR3 spells CASSPTLLAGGDNEQFF. The CDR3 DNA reads TGTGCCAGCAGCCCCACCCTACTAGCGGGAGGGGACAATGAGCAGTTCTTC. The chain uses TRBV7-8 and TRBJ2-1; 13 bases align to TRBD2. This CDR3 region has 17 residues. The ends lost 5 bases at V and 5 bases at J; junction bases unmatched: 9. CDR1 and CDR2 from the germline V gene are SGHVS and FQNEAQ.

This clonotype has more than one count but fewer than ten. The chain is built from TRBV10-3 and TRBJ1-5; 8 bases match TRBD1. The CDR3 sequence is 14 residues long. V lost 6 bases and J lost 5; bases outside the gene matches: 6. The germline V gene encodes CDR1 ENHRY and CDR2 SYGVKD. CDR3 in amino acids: CAIRTDRGDQPQHF. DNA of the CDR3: TGTGCCATCAGGACCGACAGGGGCGATCAGCCCCAGCATTTT.

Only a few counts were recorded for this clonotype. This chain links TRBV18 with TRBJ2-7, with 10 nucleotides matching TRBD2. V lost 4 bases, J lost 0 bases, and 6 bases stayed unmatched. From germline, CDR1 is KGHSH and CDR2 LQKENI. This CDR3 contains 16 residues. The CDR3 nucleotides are TGTGCCAGCTCACGGACTAGCGGACCCAGCTCCTACGAGCAGTACTTC. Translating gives CASSRTSGPSSYEQYF.

The CDR3 spells CASSYRGVGSNEQFF. In DNA, the CDR3 is TGTGCCAGCAGTTACAGGGGGGTGGGGTCCAATGAGCAGTTCTTC. This rearrangement joins TRBV6-5 to TRBJ2-1, with D perhaps being TRBD1 or TRBD2 (6 bases each). Looked up from germline, CDR1 is MNHEY and CDR2 is SVGAGI. Trimming took 2 bases from V and 6 from J, leaving 14 bases between them. There are 15 residues in the CDR3.

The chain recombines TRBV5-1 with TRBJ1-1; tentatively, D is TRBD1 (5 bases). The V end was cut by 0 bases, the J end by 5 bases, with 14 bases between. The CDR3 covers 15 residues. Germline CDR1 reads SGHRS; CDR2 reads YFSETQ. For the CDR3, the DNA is TGCGCCAGCAGCTTGGCCGCGGGGGGGAGGACTGAAGCTTTCTTT. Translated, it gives CASSLAAGGRTEAFF.